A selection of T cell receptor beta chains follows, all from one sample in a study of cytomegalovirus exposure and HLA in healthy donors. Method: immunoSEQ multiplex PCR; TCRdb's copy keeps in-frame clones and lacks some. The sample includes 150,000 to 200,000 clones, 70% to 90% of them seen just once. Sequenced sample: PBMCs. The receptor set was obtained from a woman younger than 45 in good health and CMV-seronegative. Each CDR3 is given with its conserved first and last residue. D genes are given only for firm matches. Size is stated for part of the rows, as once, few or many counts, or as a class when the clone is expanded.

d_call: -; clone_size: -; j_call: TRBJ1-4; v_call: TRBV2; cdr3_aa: CATKRGPNEKLFF; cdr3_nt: TGTGCCACTAAAAGGGGCCCTAATGAAAAACTGTTTTTT
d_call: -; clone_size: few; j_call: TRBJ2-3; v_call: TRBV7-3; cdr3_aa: CASSEWSTDTQYF; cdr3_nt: TGTGCCAGCAGCGAATGGAGCACAGATACGCAGTATTTT
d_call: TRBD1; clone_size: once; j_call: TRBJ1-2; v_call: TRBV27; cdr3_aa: CASSPTGVFNYGYTF; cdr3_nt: TGTGCCAGCAGCCCGACAGGGGTATTTAACTATGGCTACACCTTC
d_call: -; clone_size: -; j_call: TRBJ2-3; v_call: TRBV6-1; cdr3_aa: CASSEEAGRGDTQYF; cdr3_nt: TGTGCCAGCAGTGAAGAGGCAGGGCGGGGAGATACGCAGTATTTT
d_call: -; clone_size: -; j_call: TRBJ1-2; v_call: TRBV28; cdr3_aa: CASSLVGVEGYGYTF; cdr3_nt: TGTGCCAGCAGTTTGGTGGGCGTAGAGGGCTATGGCTACACCTTC
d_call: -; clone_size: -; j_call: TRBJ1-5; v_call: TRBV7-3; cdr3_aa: CASTRGNQPQHF; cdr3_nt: TGTGCCAGCACGCGAGGCAATCAGCCCCAGCATTTT
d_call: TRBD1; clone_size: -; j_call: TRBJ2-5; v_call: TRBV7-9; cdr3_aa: CASSLPGQSAGETQYF; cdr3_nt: TGTGCCAGCAGCTTACCGGGACAGAGTGCGGGTGAGACCCAGTACTTC
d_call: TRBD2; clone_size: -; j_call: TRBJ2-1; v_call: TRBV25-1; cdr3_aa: CASKGTSEYNEQFF; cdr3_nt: TGTGCCAGCAAAGGGACTAGCGAGTACAATGAGCAGTTCTTC
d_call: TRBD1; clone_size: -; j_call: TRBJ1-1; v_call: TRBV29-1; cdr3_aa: CSVLRGRRTEAFF; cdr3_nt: TGCAGCGTTTTGAGGGGGCGTCGAACTGAAGCTTTCTTT
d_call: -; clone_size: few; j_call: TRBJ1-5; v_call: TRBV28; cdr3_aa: CASSLPGSQPQHF; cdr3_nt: TGTGCCAGCAGTTTACCTGGGAGTCAGCCCCAGCATTTT
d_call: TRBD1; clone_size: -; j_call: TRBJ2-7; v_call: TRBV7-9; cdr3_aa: CASSVSTGEISYEQYF; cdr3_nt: TGTGCCAGCAGCGTAAGTACAGGGGAGATTTCCTACGAGCAGTACTTC
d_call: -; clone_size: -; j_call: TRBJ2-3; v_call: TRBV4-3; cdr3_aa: CASSQERLLGGLSDTQYF; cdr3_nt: TGCGCCAGCAGCCAAGAGCGCCTCTTGGGAGGATTATCGGATACGCAGTATTTT
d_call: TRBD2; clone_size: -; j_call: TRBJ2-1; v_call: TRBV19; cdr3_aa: CASSVLSGSDLNEQFF; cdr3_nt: TGTGCCAGTAGTGTACTTAGCGGGAGCGACTTAAATGAGCAGTTCTTC
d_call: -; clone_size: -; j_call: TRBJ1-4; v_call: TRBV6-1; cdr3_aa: CASSEGKATNEKLFF; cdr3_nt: TGTGCCAGCAGTGAAGGGAAGGCAACTAATGAAAAACTGTTTTTT
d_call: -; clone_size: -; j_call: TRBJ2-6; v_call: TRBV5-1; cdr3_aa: CASSLTRRGANVLTF; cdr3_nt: TGCGCCAGCAGCCTGACGCGCCGCGGGGCCAACGTCCTGACTTTC